These T cell receptor beta chains were read from a single sample in a study of cytomegalovirus exposure and HLA in healthy donors. Measured with immunoSEQ multiplex PCR; TCRdb has only the in-frame clones, and not every one. The table shows fewer than 90,000 clones, with almost 97% occurring only once. The sequencing input was PBMCs. The receptors stem from a man younger than 30 in good health and CMV-seropositive. CDR3s include the opening cysteine and the closing phenylalanine or tryptophan. D genes are given only for firm matches. Size is omitted from some rows. Given values are once, few, many or a class for expanded clones.

D gene	V gene	J gene	clone size	CDR3 protein	CDR3 DNA
-	TRBV7-9	TRBJ1-1	-	CASSLSPEAFF	TGTGCCAGCAGCCTATCACCTGAAGCTTTCTTT
-	TRBV5-6	TRBJ1-5	-	CASSLGTGYQPQHF	TGTGCCAGCAGCTTGGGGACGGGGTATCAGCCCCAGCATTTT
-	TRBV6-5	TRBJ1-1	few	CASSYSTGGTEAFF	TGTGCCAGCAGTTACTCTACGGGGGGCACTGAAGCTTTCTTT
-	TRBV4-1	TRBJ1-2	-	CASSHGRDGYTF	TGCGCCAGCAGCCACGGGCGGGATGGCTACACCTTC
-	TRBV30	TRBJ2-2	-	CAWSVTFAGELFF	TGTGCCTGGAGCGTGACTTTCGCCGGGGAGCTGTTTTTT
-	TRBV29-1	TRBJ2-7	-	CSVDTYTGDRGYEQYF	TGCAGCGTTGATACCTATACGGGGGACAGAGGCTACGAGCAGTACTTC
TRBD2	TRBV13	TRBJ2-5	-	CASSPGTSGRAVETQYF	TGTGCCAGCAGCCCAGGGACTAGCGGGAGGGCCGTAGAGACCCAGTACTTC
TRBD1	TRBV7-9	TRBJ2-1	-	CASSFRGTGNNEQFF	TGTGCCAGCAGCTTTAGGGGGACAGGAAACAATGAGCAGTTCTTC
-	TRBV5-1	TRBJ2-1	-	CASSLQRTGNEQFF	TGCGCCAGCAGCTTGCAGCGTACGGGCAATGAGCAGTTCTTC
-	TRBV28	TRBJ1-1	once	CASRGGLNTEAFF	TGTGCCAGCAGAGGGGGTTTGAACACTGAAGCTTTCTTT
-	TRBV30	TRBJ1-1	-	CAWSRGGAQAEAFF	TGTGCCTGGTCCCGGGGGGGGGCTCAAGCTGAAGCTTTCTTT
-	TRBV7-9	TRBJ2-2	-	CASSPWTGTLGTGELFF	TGTGCCAGCAGCCCCTGGACGGGAACTCTCGGCACCGGGGAGCTGTTTTTT
-	TRBV7-9	TRBJ2-5	-	CASSLGLEETQYF	TGTGCCAGCAGCCTCGGACTGGAAGAGACCCAGTACTTC
-	TRBV6-5	TRBJ1-5	-	CASTPGGSNQPQHF	TGTGCCAGCACCCCGGGAGGTAGCAATCAGCCCCAGCATTTT
-	TRBV5-1	TRBJ2-1	-	CASSLDRRRETYNEQFF	TGCGCCAGCAGCTTGGACAGAAGAAGAGAAACCTACAATGAGCAGTTCTTC
-	TRBV11-2	TRBJ2-7	many	CASSFGGEQYF	TGTGCCAGCAGCTTTGGCGGCGAGCAGTACTTC
-	TRBV27	TRBJ2-1	-	CASSLTTTKYNEQFF	TGTGCCAGCAGTTTAACGACTACCAAATACAATGAGCAGTTCTTC
TRBD1	TRBV15	TRBJ2-1	-	CATSRDRDRDENGSRYEQFF	TGTGCCACCAGCAGAGACCGGGACAGGGATGAAAACGGGAGTAGGTATGAGCAGTTCTTC
-	TRBV13	TRBJ1-2	-	CASSSRQTNPNYGYTF	TGTGCCAGCAGCTCACGACAGACAAATCCTAACTATGGCTACACCTTC
TRBD1	TRBV13	TRBJ2-5	once	CASSRDSEEETQYF	TGTGCCAGCAGCCGGGACAGCGAAGAAGAGACCCAGTACTTC